The 27 T cell receptor beta chains presented below share a single source sample, sequenced in a study of shared clonotypes between healthy human individuals. The assay was immunoSEQ multiplex PCR, and TCRdb's table has in-frame clones only and misses some. The sample lists a few hundred thousand clones, nearly 97% seen once, with 0.11% in the top ten. Naive CD8 isolation took CD45RO-negative cells positively selected for CCR7 and excluded terminally differentiated effector memory CD45RA+ cells. The sample comprised naive CD8+ T cells sorted from blood. These receptor sequences come from a woman aged 25 to 45 in good health.

DNA of the CDR3: TGTGCCAGCACAGGGGTAATCACAGATACGCAGTATTTT. It specifies CASTGVITDTQYF. This sequence joins TRBV25-1 and TRBJ2-3; D might be TRBD1 (6 bases). This CDR3 is built from 13 residues. The germline gives CDR1 MGHDK, CDR2 SYGVNS. V shed 7 bases and J shed 2 bases, with 10 bases lying between them.

The rearrangement links TRBV29-1 to TRBJ2-7, with a possible D match to TRBD1 (6 bases). The CDR3 extends over 14 amino acids. The germline CDR1 and CDR2 sequences are SQVTM and ANQGSEA. V was clipped by 0 bases and J by 4 bases, with 13 bases between them. The CDR3 DNA reads as TGCAGCGTTGAAGATGGGGACACAGGATACGAGCAGTACTTC. This encodes CSVEDGDTGYEQYF.

The genes are TRBV4-1 and TRBJ2-7; 7 bases align to TRBD1. V lost 4 bases, J lost 3 bases, and 3 bases stayed unmatched. CDR1 and CDR2 (germline): MGHRA, YSYEKL. The CDR3 extends over 13 amino acids. CDR3 sequence: CASSPGQDYEQYF. The CDR3 nucleotides read TGCGCCAGCAGCCCCGGACAGGACTACGAGCAGTACTTC.

The chain has TRBV7-8 and TRBJ2-7, with TRBD1 matching 10 bases. Germline CDR1 is SGHVS and CDR2 is FQNEAQ. This CDR3 comprises 16 residues. The V segment lost 5 bases and the J segment 3 bases; nucleotides outside the gene matches: 10. CDR3 in DNA: TGTGCCAGCAGCCCAAGTCCGGGACAGGGGTTCTACGAGCAGTACTTC. Amino acids: CASSPSPGQGFYEQYF.

The V call is TRBV14, the J call TRBJ2-1; D uncertain. The CDR3 is made up of 13 amino acids. V was shortened by 1 base and J by 6 bases, with 7 bases between the two germline ends. Germline V lookup: CDR1 SGHDN, CDR2 FVKESK. Written as DNA, the CDR3 is TGTGCCAGCAGCCAAGTAACGGGCAATGAGCAGTTCTTC. Translated: CASSQVTGNEQFF.

The chain uses TRBV2 and TRBJ2-7; weak D call: TRBD1 (5 bases). The CDR3 loop spans 13 amino acids. The V end was cut by 6 bases, the J end by 4 bases, with 13 bases between. Germline V CDR1 and CDR2: SNHLY, FYNNEI. The chain's CDR3 is CASRAQGIYEQYF. The CDR3 coding sequence is TGTGCCAGCAGAGCTCAGGGTATTTACGAGCAGTACTTC. Drawing the rest from reference TRBV2 and TRBJ2-7, the complete variable domain is EPEVTQTPSHQVTQMGQEVILRCVPISNHLYFYWYRQILGQKVEFLVSFYNNEISEKSEIFDDQFSVERPDGSNFTLKIRSTKLEDSAMYFCASRAQGIYEQYFGPGTRLTVT.

The rearrangement links TRBV27 to TRBJ2-5; 9 nucleotides match TRBD1. CDR3 length: 13 residues. Trimming at V came to 6 bases and at J to 11 bases, leaving 10 bases not matched to a gene. Germline loops: CDR1 MNHEY, CDR2 SMNVEV (reference sequence). The CDR3 sequence is CASRAGTGWEQYF. The CDR3 DNA reads TGTGCCAGCAGGGCCGGGACAGGGTGGGAGCAGTACTTC.

About this clone: Given a much more abundant clone one base away, this may be a read error. The same CDR3 can be traced to other DNA sequences in this sample. This chain links TRBV7-9 with TRBJ1-5; 8 positions agree with TRBD1. The length of the CDR3 is 15 residues. The V gene's germline CDR1 is SEHNR and CDR2 FQNEAQ (reference sequence). V lost 5 bases to trimming and J lost 2 bases; unmatched junction nucleotides: 5. This CDR3 reads CASSPQGAGNQPQHF. CDR3 nucleotide sequence: TGTGCCAGCAGCCCTCAGGGGGCTGGCAATCAGCCCCAGCATTTT.

The sample holds one count of this clone. V is TRBV11-3 and J is TRBJ2-1; perhaps TRBD2 as D (5 bases). The CDR3 extends over 15 amino acids. The V end lost 2 bases, the J end lost 5 bases, and 13 bases lay between the germline ends. The V gene's germline CDR1 is SGHNT and CDR2 YENEEA. The CDR3 loop reads CASSLSLADDNEQFF. Here the CDR3 DNA reads TGTGCCAGCAGCTTAAGCCTAGCTGACGACAATGAGCAGTTCTTC.

The gene calls are TRBV5-8 and TRBJ2-7; D gene uncertain. This CDR3 is 14 amino acids long. Germline V gives CDR1 SGHTS, CDR2 YDEGEE. The V gene lost 1 base and the J gene lost 0 bases, with 8 bases spanning the gap. CDR3 loop: CASSLRQSSYEQYF. The CDR3 DNA reads TGTGCCAGCAGCTTGAGGCAATCCTCCTACGAGCAGTACTTC. Together with reference TRBV5-8 and TRBJ2-7, the CDR3 gives the full variable domain: EAGVTQSPTHLIKTRGQQATLRCSPISGHTSVYWYQQALGLGLQFLLWYDEGEERNRGNFPPRFSGRQFPNYSSELNVNALELEDSALYLCASSLRQSSYEQYFGPGTRLTVT.

CDR3 nucleotide sequence: TGTGCCAGCAGCTGGGACAGGAGCTCTGGAAACACCATATATTTT. Translated: CASSWDRSSGNTIYF. The V and J genes are TRBV11-2 and TRBJ1-3, with 8 bases that match TRBD1. The CDR3 spans 15 residues. V lost 4 bases, J lost 0 bases, and 2 bases stayed unmatched. Germline assignment: CDR1 SGHAT and CDR2 FQNNGV.

This sequence joins TRBV10-3 and TRBJ1-2; D is possibly TRBD1 (6 bases). Between the trimmed V and J ends, which lost 3 bases and 5 bases, there was a span of 16 bases. Germline CDR1 and CDR2: ENHRY and SYGVKD. The CDR3 extends over 15 amino acids. The CDR3 spells CAISDPAGAWYGYTF. The CDR3 coding sequence is TGTGCCATCAGTGACCCGGCAGGGGCATGGTATGGCTACACCTTC.

V is TRBV4-1 and J is TRBJ2-7, with TRBD1 matching 9 bases. CDR3 length: 16 residues. Germline loops: CDR1 MGHRA, CDR2 YSYEKL. Trimming at V came to 0 bases and at J to 2 bases, leaving 5 bases not matched to a gene. CDR3 region: CASSQERTGATYEQYF. The CDR3 DNA is TGCGCCAGCAGCCAAGAAAGGACAGGGGCGACCTACGAGCAGTACTTC.

The chain joins TRBV27 to TRBJ2-5; 12 nucleotides agree with TRBD2. This CDR3 spans 14 amino acids. The junction had 3 bases not matched to a gene; V was cut back by 5 bases and J by 5 bases. CDR1 is MNHEY and CDR2 is SMNVEV in the germline V gene (reference sequence). The chain's CDR3 is CASSPSGRVETQYF. The CDR3 bases are TGTGCCAGCAGTCCTAGCGGGAGGGTCGAGACCCAGTACTTC.

The chain links TRBV4-1 to TRBJ2-5, with D maybe TRBD1 (5 bases). With the DNA end fitting TRBJ2-7 better, the J assignment may be wrong. Per the germline V gene, CDR1 is MGHRA and CDR2 is YSYEKL. CDR3 length equals 15 residues. The CDR3 nucleotides are TGCGCCAGCAGCCAAGCTCGGGCAGGGTACTACGAGCAGTACTTC. Translated, it gives CASSQARAGYYEQYF.

This chain joins TRBV4-1 and TRBJ2-2; 7 bases line up with TRBD1. CDR3 length equals 17 residues. Germline V gene sequence: CDR1 MGHRA, CDR2 YSYEKL. V lost 5 bases and J lost 5; bases outside the gene matches: 14. CDR3 in DNA: TGCGCCAGCAGCGGAGCACAGGGGAATAAGGGGACCGGGGAGCTGTTTTTT. Amino acids: CASSGAQGNKGTGELFF.

The V and J genes are TRBV13 and TRBJ1-1; D is uncertain. Germline values: CDR1 PRHDT, CDR2 FYEKMQ (reference sequence). The CDR3 loop spans 16 amino acids. The V end was cut by 3 bases, the J end by 0 bases, with 14 bases between. The CDR3 sequence: CASSLAGDLMNTEAFF. The CDR3 nucleotides read TGTGCCAGCAGCTTGGCCGGGGATCTTATGAACACTGAAGCTTTCTTT.

J is TRBJ1-2 and V is TRBV28; D remains ambiguous. The CDR3 extends over 15 amino acids. Between the trimmed V and J ends, which lost 3 bases and 8 bases, there was a span of 19 bases. The germline V gene has CDR1 MDHEN and CDR2 SYDVKM. CDR3 bases: TGTGCCAGCAGTTTCCCCCCTGAGGGAACTATCGGCTACACCTTC. Its protein is CASSFPPEGTIGYTF.

V is TRBV2 and J is TRBJ2-1; D gene ambiguous. The CDR3 consists of 13 residues. Looked up from germline, CDR1 is SNHLY and CDR2 is FYNNEI. V lost 4 bases to trimming and J lost 11 bases, with 15 bases between them. The CDR3, as DNA: TGTGCCAGCAGTGGAGAACAGTCCTTTAAGCAGTTCTTC. Translating it yields CASSGEQSFKQFF.

V gene TRBV27 combines with J gene TRBJ1-3; a possible D gene is TRBD1 (5 bases). The CDR3 runs to 15 residues. V was cut by 6 bases and J by 4 bases, with 16 bases left in between. Germline CDR1 and CDR2: MNHEY and SMNVEV (reference sequence). CDR3 nucleotide sequence: TGTGCCAGCAGCTCGACGGGGGTTGAGGGAAACACCATATATTTT. Translated: CASSSTGVEGNTIYF.

V gene TRBV7-9 combines with J gene TRBJ2-5; a weak D match, TRBD1 (6 bases). The V end lost 1 base, the J end lost 5 bases, and 14 bases lay between the germline ends. The germline V gene encodes CDR1 SEHNR and CDR2 FQNEAQ (reference sequence). The CDR3 sequence is 15 residues long. CDR3 DNA: TGTGCCAGCAGCTTAGTCTTTGGGGGCATGGAGACCCAGTACTTC. It yields the protein CASSLVFGGMETQYF. Using reference TRBV7-9 and TRBJ2-5 for the parts outside the CDR3, the full variable domain is DTGVSQNPRHKITKRGQNVTFRCDPISEHNRLYWYRQTLGQGPEFLTYFQNEAQLEKSRLLSDRFSAERPKGSFSTLEIQRTEQGDSAMYLCASSLVFGGMETQYFGPGTRLLVL.

The J gene is TRBJ1-1, the V gene TRBV6-5, with 12 bases lining up with TRBD1. CDR1 and CDR2 from the germline V gene are MNHEY and SVGAGI. Germline trimming cut 6 bases from V and 10 bases from J; bases unmatched to any gene: 12. This CDR3 has 15 amino acids. The CDR3 protein is CASSALLRDRGPAFF. CDR3 bases: TGTGCCAGCAGCGCTCTACTTCGGGACAGGGGGCCAGCTTTCTTT.

The J gene is TRBJ1-1, the V gene TRBV7-9; a weak D match, TRBD1 (6 bases). Between the trimmed V and J ends, which lost 8 bases and 1 base, there was a span of 11 bases. Germline V lookup: CDR1 SEHNR, CDR2 FQNEAQ (reference sequence). This CDR3 has 13 residues. CDR3 amino acids: CASGWTANTEAFF. The CDR3 DNA is TGTGCCAGCGGATGGACAGCGAACACTGAAGCTTTCTTT.

The J gene is TRBJ1-4, the V gene TRBV10-3, with unresolved D. V was clipped by 4 bases and J by 0 bases, with 12 bases between them. Germline V gene data show CDR1 as ENHRY and CDR2 as SYGVKD. The CDR3 extends over 16 amino acids. The CDR3 loop is CAISGSPKATNEKLFF. As DNA, the CDR3 is TGTGCCATCAGTGGGTCCCCTAAAGCAACTAATGAAAAACTGTTTTTT.

The chain is built from TRBV6-6 and TRBJ1-1; no reliable D call. The germline gives CDR1 MNHNY, CDR2 SVGAGI (reference sequence). There are 14 residues in the CDR3. The germline V and J ends were trimmed by 5 bases and 0 bases, with 10 bases remaining between them. CDR3 sequence reads: CASSPWMVNTEAFF. CDR3 sequence (DNA): TGTGCCAGCAGTCCTTGGATGGTGAACACTGAAGCTTTCTTT.

This sequence joins TRBV7-9 and TRBJ2-1, with 10 bases that match TRBD2. The junction had 12 bases not matched to a gene; V was cut back by 7 bases and J by 9 bases. Germline CDR1 reads SEHNR; CDR2 reads FQNEAQ (reference sequence). CDR3 length equals 15 residues. The CDR3 is CASTPSLAGEAEQFF. CDR3 nucleotides: TGTGCCAGCACCCCCAGCCTAGCGGGAGAGGCTGAGCAGTTCTTC.

V gene TRBV12-5 combines with J gene TRBJ2-2, with 10 bases that match TRBD2. CDR3 length: 15 amino acids. Germline CDR1 reads LGHNT; CDR2 reads FRNRAP. The J segment lost 3 bases and the V segment lost 6 bases, leaving 4 bases of the junction unmatched. The CDR3 sequence: CASGLSGRDTGELFF. The CDR3 DNA is TGTGCTAGTGGACTGAGCGGGAGGGACACCGGGGAGCTGTTTTTT.